This T cell receptor (beta chain) stems from a study of T cells in Graves' hyperthyroidism and ophthalmopathy. Study information: Once the initial diagnosis was made, peripheral blood was obtained before any treatment. Study-wide points: Ophthalmopathy stood apart from stable hyperthyroidism in a 13 V-J model.

Amplified regions were TCR beta CDR3 sequences from RNA transcripts. During a first-round RT-PCR of the TCR CDR3, the HTBI primer set was used. TCRdb recomputed calls from the multiplex PCR reads with MiXCR, one row per CDR3 protein. This table has 540,000 or so distinct CDR3 sequences, 15% to 19% appearing once. There are a few counts of this clonotype. The antigen is unknown. Per germline, CDR1 GTSNPN and CDR2 SVGIG (reference sequence). The CDR3 spans 13 residues. V lost 2 bases and J 3 bases, leaving 8 bases between the germline ends. This TCR came from a woman aged 25 to 45 with Graves' hyperthyroidism. The sequenced sample consisted of blood. The chain carries TRBV30 and TRBJ1-3; possible D gene TRBD1, 6 bases. The CDR3 region has the DNA TGTGCCTGGAGTAGGGGGGTTGGAAACACCATATATTTT. Encoded protein: CAWSRGVGNTIYF.